The rows below give T cell receptor beta chains drawn from one sample of a study of monozygotic twins with cystic fibrosis. The repertoire was sequenced with immunoSEQ multiplex PCR; TCRdb's copy has only in-frame clones and lacks some. The sample records tens of thousands of clones, 70% to 90% being singletons. Source material: blood. These receptors were taken from a girl aged 2 to 9 with cystic fibrosis. The CDR3 runs from the conserved cysteine through the conserved F or W. The D gene is left open where the match is weak. The size field is filled for only some rows; it gives once, few, many or a size class.

d_gene	v_gene	abundance	j_gene	CDR3aa	CDR3nt
TRBD1	TRBV5-6	.	TRBJ1-2	CASSLHRGVGYTF	TGTGCCAGCAGCTTGCACAGGGGCGTTGGCTACACCTTC
TRBD1	TRBV9	.	TRBJ1-1	CASSKRTGGETEAFF	TGTGCCAGCAGCAAAAGAACAGGGGGGGAAACTGAAGCTTTCTTT
.	TRBV5-1	.	TRBJ1-2	CASSPGAGRIGGYTF	TGCGCCAGCAGCCCCGGGGCGGGAAGAATCGGTGGCTACACCTTC
.	TRBV28	.	TRBJ1-3	CASSPFSKGGNTIYF	TGTGCCAGCAGCCCCTTCTCTAAGGGAGGAAACACCATATATTTT
.	TRBV13	.	TRBJ1-1	CASSSSGGEAFF	TGTGCCAGCAGCTCCTCGGGAGGGGAGGCTTTCTTT
.	TRBV5-4	.	TRBJ1-1	CASSLGIMNTEAFF	TGTGCCAGCAGCCTGGGGATCATGAACACTGAAGCTTTCTTT
.	TRBV19	.	TRBJ1-5	CASSIEQPQHF	TGTGCCAGTAGTATAGAGCAGCCCCAGCATTTT
.	TRBV6-5	once	TRBJ1-5	CASSRGGADQPQHF	TGTGCCAGCTCGAGGGGGGGGGCCGATCAGCCCCAGCATTTT
.	TRBV27	.	TRBJ2-7	CASSTLGGEQYF	TGTGCCAGCAGTACCCTCGGAGGGGAGCAGTACTTC
.	TRBV6-1	.	TRBJ1-1	CASMTRGEGPEAFF	TGTGCCAGCATGACACGGGGGGAGGGACCTGAAGCTTTCTTT
.	TRBV2	.	TRBJ1-2	CASSEGAGLAYGYTF	TGTGCCAGCAGTGAGGGAGCGGGACTGGCCTATGGCTACACCTTC
.	TRBV27	few	TRBJ1-2	CASSLWGRGDGYTF	TGTGCCAGCAGTTTATGGGGGAGGGGGGATGGCTACACCTTC
.	TRBV29-1	.	TRBJ1-1	CSVERLADTEAFF	TGCAGCGTTGAGAGGCTAGCGGACACTGAAGCTTTCTTT
TRBD1	TRBV7-2	.	TRBJ1-1	CASSSRTGVNTEAFF	TGTGCCAGCAGCTCCCGGACAGGGGTGAACACTGAAGCTTTCTTT
.	TRBV5-1	.	TRBJ1-2	CASSLAGQAYGYTF	TGCGCCAGCAGCTTGGCCGGGCAGGCCTATGGCTACACCTTC
.	TRBV7-8	.	TRBJ2-3	CASSPFRAGSTDTQYF	TGTGCCAGCAGCCCCTTTCGGGCGGGGAGCACAGATACGCAGTATTTT
TRBD1	TRBV6-5	few	TRBJ1-1	CASSWGQEAFF	TGTGCCAGCAGCTGGGGACAGGAAGCTTTCTTT
TRBD1	TRBV5-6	once	TRBJ1-2	CASSTPDRGPSGYTF	TGTGCCAGCAGCACGCCGGACAGGGGGCCGAGTGGCTACACCTTC
TRBD1	TRBV27	.	TRBJ1-1	CASSWTGVNTEAFF	TGTGCCAGCAGTTGGACAGGCGTGAACACTGAAGCTTTCTTT
.	TRBV27	.	TRBJ2-7	CASSLFSGTYEQYF	TGTGCCAGCAGTTTATTTAGCGGCACCTACGAGCAGTACTTC
.	TRBV7-9	.	TRBJ1-1	CASSRAVNTEAFF	TGTGCCAGCAGTAGGGCAGTGAACACTGAAGCTTTCTTT
.	TRBV6-1	.	TRBJ2-5	CASTDGQETQYF	TGTGCCAGCACGGACGGCCAGGAGACCCAGTACTTC
TRBD2	TRBV10-2	.	TRBJ2-7	CASLPSGSEQYF	TGCGCCAGTCTCCCTAGCGGGAGCGAGCAGTACTTC
.	TRBV6-5	.	TRBJ2-3	CASSSNSFLRDTQYF	TGTGCCAGCAGTTCGAATAGCTTTTTGAGGGATACGCAGTATTTT
.	TRBV7-2	.	TRBJ2-3	CASSLQATGTDTQYF	TGTGCCAGCAGCTTACAAGCGACGGGCACAGATACGCAGTATTTT